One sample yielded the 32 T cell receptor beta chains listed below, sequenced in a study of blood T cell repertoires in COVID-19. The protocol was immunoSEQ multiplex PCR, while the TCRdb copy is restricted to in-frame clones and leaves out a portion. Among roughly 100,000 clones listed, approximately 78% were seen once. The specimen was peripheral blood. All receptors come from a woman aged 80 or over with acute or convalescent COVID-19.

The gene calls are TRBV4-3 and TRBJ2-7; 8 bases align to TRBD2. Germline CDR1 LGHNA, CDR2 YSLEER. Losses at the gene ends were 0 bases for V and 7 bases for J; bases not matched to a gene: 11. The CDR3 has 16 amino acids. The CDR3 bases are TGCGCCAGCAGCCAAGACGACATGGCGGGAGGTGGTGAGCAGTACGTC. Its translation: CASSQDDMAGGGEQYV.

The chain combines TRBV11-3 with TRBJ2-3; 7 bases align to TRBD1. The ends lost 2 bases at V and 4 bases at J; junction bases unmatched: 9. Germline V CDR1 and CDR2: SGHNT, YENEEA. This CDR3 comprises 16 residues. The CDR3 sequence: CASSLRIRQGADTQYF. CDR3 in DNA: TGTGCCAGCAGCTTAAGGATTCGACAGGGCGCAGATACGCAGTATTTT.

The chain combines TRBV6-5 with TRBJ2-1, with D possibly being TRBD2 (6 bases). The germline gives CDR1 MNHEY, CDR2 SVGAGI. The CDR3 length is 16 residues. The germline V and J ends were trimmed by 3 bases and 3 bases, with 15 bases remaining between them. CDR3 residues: CASSYWGLKDYNEQFF. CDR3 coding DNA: TGTGCCAGCAGTTATTGGGGACTTAAGGACTACAATGAGCAGTTCTTC.

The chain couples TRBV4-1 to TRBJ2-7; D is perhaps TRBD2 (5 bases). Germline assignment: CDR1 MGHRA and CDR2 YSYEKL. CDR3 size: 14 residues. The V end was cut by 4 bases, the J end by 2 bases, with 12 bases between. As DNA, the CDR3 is TGCGCCAGCAGCCCGGGAAACCTACCCTACGAGCAGTACTTC. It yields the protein CASSPGNLPYEQYF.

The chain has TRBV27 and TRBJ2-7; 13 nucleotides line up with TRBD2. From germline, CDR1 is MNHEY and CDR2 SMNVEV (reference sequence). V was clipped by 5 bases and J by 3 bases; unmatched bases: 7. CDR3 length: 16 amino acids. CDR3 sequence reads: CASSPRTSGSYYEQYF. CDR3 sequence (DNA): TGTGCCAGCAGTCCAAGGACTAGCGGGAGTTACTACGAGCAGTACTTC.

CDR3 amino acids: CASGLSGEGGELFF. The CDR3 DNA follows: TGTGCTAGTGGTTTGTCAGGGGAGGGCGGGGAGCTGTTTTTT. This rearrangement joins TRBV12-5 to TRBJ2-2, with a weak D call TRBD2 (7 bases). The CDR3 is 14 amino acids. CDR1 and CDR2 from the germline V gene are LGHNT and FRNRAP. Deletions cut 2 bases from V and 7 bases from J, with 11 bases between.

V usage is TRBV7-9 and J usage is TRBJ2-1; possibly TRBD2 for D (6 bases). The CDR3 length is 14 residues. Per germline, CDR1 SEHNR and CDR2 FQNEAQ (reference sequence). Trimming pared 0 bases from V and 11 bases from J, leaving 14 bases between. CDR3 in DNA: TGTGCCAGCAGCTTAGCGGGAGGTTCCAGGAAGCAGTTCTTC. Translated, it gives CASSLAGGSRKQFF. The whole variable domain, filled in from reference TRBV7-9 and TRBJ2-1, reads DTGVSQNPRHKITKRGQNVTFRCDPISEHNRLYWYRQTLGQGPEFLTYFQNEAQLEKSRLLSDRFSAERPKGSFSTLEIQRTEQGDSAMYLCASSLAGGSRKQFFGPGTRLTVL.

This CDR3 reads CASVGQYYNEQFF. DNA for the CDR3: TGTGCCAGTGTGGGACAATACTACAATGAGCAGTTCTTC. The chain links TRBV28 to TRBJ2-1; D might be TRBD1 (6 bases). Trimming removed 9 bases at V and 3 bases at J, with 12 bases between. Germline-derived CDR1 and CDR2 are MDHEN and SYDVKM. The CDR3 covers 13 residues.

The chain's CDR3 is CASSLEKGGGYTF. The CDR3 nucleotides are TGTGCCAGCAGCTTGGAGAAGGGCGGGGGCTACACCTTC. The chain links TRBV5-4 to TRBJ1-2; no definite D call. The CDR3 runs 13 residues. Germline V CDR1 and CDR2: SGHNT, YYREEE (reference sequence). The V end lost 0 bases, the J end lost 8 bases, and 11 bases lay between the germline ends.

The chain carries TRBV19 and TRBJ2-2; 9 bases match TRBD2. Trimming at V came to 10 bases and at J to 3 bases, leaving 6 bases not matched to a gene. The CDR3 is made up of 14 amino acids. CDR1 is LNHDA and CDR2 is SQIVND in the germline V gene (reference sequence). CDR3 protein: CATHAGGHTGELFF. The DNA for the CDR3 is TGTGCCACCCATGCGGGAGGGCACACCGGGGAGCTGTTTTTT.

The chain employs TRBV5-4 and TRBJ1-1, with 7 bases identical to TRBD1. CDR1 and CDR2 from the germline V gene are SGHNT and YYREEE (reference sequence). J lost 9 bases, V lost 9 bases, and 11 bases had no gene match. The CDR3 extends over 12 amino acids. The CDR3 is CATSTGTEKAFF. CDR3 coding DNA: TGTGCCACCTCGACCGGGACAGAAAAAGCTTTCTTT.

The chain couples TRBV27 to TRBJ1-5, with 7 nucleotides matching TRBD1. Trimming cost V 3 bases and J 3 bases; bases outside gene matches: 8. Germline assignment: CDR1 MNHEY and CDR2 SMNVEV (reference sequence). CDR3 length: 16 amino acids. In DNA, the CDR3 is TGTGCCAGCAGTTTGAGTGGGACAGTCTTCAATCAGCCCCAGCATTTT. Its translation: CASSLSGTVFNQPQHF.

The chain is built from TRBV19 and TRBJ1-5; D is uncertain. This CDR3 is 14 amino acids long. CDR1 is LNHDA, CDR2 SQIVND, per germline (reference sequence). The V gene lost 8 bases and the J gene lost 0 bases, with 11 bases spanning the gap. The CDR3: CASDTEFSNQPQHF. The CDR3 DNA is TGTGCCAGTGACACTGAGTTTAGCAATCAGCCCCAGCATTTT.

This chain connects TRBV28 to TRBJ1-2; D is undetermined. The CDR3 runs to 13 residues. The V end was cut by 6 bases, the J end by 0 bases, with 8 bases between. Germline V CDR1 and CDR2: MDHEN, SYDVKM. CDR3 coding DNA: TGTGCCAGCAGCCGACACGCTAACTATGGCTACACCTTC. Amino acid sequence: CASSRHANYGYTF.

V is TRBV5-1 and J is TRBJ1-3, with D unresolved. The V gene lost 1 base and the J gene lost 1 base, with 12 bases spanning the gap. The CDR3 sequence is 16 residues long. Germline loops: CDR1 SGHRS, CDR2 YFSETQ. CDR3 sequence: CASSLFGGGSGNTIYF. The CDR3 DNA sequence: TGCGCCAGCAGCTTGTTTGGCGGTGGATCTGGAAACACCATATATTTT. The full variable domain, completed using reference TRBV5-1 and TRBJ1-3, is KAGVTQTPRYLIKTRGQQVTLSCSPISGHRSVSWYQQTPGQGLQFLFEYFSETQRNKGNFPGRFSGRQFSNSRSEMNVSTLELGDSALYLCASSLFGGGSGNTIYFGEGSWLTVV.

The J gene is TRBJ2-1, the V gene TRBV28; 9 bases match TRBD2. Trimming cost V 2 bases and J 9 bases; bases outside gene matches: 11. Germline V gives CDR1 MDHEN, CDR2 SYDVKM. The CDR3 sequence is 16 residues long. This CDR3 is CASSLLSGRSTGEQFF. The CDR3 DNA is TGTGCCAGCAGTTTACTTAGCGGGAGAAGTACGGGTGAGCAGTTCTTC.

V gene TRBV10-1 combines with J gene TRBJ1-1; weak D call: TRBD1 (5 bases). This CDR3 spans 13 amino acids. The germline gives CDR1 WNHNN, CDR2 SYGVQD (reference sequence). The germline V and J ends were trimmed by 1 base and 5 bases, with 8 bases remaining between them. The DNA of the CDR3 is TGCGCCAGCAGTGAGTTCGGGGGAACTGAAGCTTTCTTT. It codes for CASSEFGGTEAFF.

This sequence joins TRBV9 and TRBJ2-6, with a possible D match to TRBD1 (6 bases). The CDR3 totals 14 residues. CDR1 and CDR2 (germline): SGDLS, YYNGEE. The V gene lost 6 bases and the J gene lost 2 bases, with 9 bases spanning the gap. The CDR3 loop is CASMAGAGANVLTF. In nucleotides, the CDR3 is TGTGCCAGCATGGCAGGGGCTGGGGCCAACGTCCTGACTTTC.

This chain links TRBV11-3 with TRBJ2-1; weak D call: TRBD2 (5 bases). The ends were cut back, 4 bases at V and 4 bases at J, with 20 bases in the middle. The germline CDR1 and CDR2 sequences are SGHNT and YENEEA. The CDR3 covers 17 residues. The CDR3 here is CASSSGQRSAAYNEQFF. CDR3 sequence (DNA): TGTGCCAGCAGCTCAGGCCAGCGGTCGGCAGCTTACAATGAGCAGTTCTTC.

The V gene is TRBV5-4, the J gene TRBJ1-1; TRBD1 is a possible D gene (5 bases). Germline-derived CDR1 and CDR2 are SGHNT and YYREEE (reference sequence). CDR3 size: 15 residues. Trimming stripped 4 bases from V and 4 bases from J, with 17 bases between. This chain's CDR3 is CASSPASKRGTEAFF. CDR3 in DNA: TGTGCCAGCAGCCCGGCCTCAAAAAGGGGCACTGAAGCTTTCTTT.

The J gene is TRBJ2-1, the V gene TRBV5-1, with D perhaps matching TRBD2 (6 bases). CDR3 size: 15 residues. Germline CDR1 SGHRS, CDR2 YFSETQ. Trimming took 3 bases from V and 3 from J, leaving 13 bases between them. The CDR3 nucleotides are TGCGCCAGCAGCTCCGGGACTCGCTACTACAATGAGCAGTTCTTC. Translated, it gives CASSSGTRYYNEQFF.

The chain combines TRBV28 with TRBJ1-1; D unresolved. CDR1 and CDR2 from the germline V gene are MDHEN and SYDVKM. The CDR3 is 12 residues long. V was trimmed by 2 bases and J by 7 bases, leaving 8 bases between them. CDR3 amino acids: CASSLAGGEAFF. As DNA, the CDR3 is TGTGCCAGCAGTTTAGCGGGAGGTGAAGCTTTCTTT.

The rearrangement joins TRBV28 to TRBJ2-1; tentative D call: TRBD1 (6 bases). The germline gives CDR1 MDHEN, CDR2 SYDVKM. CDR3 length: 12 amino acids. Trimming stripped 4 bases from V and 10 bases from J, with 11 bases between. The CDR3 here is CASSSGVWEQFF. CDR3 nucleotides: TGTGCCAGCAGTTCAGGGGTTTGGGAGCAGTTCTTC.

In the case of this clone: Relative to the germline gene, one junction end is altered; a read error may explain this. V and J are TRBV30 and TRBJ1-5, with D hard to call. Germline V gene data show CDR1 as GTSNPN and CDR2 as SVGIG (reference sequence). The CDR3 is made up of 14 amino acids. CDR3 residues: CAWSGGVGNRPQHF. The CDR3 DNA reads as TGTGCCTGGAGTGGGGGAGTGGGCAATCGGCCCCAGCATTTT.

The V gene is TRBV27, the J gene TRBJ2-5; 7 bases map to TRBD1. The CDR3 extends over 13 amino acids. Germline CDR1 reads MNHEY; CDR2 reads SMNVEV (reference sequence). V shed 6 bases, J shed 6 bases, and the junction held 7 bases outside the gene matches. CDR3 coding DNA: TGTGCCAGCAGAGGGACAGTCGGAAAGACCCAGTACTTC. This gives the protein CASRGTVGKTQYF.

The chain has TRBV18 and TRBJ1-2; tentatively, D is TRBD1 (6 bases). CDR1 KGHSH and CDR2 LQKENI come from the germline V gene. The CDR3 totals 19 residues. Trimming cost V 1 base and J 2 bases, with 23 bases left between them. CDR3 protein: CASSPQGSRDTLLNYGYTF. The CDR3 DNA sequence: TGTGCCAGCTCACCACAAGGGTCGAGGGACACTTTGTTAAACTATGGCTACACCTTC.

In DNA, the CDR3 is TGTGCCAGCAGCCGGGCCCTCCAGGGGGCTGGGGCCAACGTCCTGACTTTC. It codes for CASSRALQGAGANVLTF. This rearrangement joins TRBV7-2 to TRBJ2-6; 7 nucleotides match TRBD1. V shed 5 bases and J 2 bases; nucleotides not matched to a gene: 9. Per germline, CDR1 SGHTA and CDR2 FQGNSA. The CDR3 totals 17 residues.

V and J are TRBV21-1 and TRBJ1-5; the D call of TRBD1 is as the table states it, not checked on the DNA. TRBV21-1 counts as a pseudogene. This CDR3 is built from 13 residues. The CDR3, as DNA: TGTGCCAGCGTAGGGGCTAAGGATCAGCCCCAGCATTTT. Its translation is CASVGAKDQPQHF.

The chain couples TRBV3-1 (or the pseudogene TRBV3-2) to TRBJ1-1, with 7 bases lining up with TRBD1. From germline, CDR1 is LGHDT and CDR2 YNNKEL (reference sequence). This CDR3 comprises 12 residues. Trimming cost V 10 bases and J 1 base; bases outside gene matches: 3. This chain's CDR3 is CATRQGNTEAFF. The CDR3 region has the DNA TGTGCCACCCGACAGGGGAACACTGAAGCTTTCTTT.

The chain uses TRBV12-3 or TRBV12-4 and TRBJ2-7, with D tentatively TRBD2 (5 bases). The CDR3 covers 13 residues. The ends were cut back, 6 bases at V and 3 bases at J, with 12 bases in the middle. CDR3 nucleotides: TGTGCCAGCAGCTTGGAGGTAATCTACGAGCAGTACGTC. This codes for CASSLEVIYEQYV.

The CDR3 spells CASSSGLAGTWGEQFF. Written as DNA, the CDR3 is TGTGCCAGCAGTTCAGGACTAGCGGGAACCTGGGGTGAGCAGTTCTTC. The chain carries TRBV6-2 or TRBV6-3 and TRBJ2-1, with 12 nucleotides matching TRBD2. This CDR3 spans 16 amino acids. CDR1 and CDR2 from the germline V gene are MNHEY and SVGEGT. V trimming: 4 bases; J trimming: 9 bases; junction bases outside the gene matches: 10.

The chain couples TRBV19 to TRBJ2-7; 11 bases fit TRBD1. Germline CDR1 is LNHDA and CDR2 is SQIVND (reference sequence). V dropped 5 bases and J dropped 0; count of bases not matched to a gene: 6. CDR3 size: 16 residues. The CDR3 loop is CASSSRGQGGSYEQYF. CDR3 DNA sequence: TGTGCCAGTAGTTCCAGGGGACAGGGGGGCTCCTACGAGCAGTACTTC. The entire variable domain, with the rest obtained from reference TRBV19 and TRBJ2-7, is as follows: DGGITQSPKYLFRKEGQNVTLSCEQNLNHDAMYWYRQDPGQGLRLIYYSQIVNDFQKGDIAEGYSVSREKKESFPLTVTSAQKNPTAFYLCASSSRGQGGSYEQYFGPGTRLTVT.